This entry concerns a single T cell receptor (beta chain). Its cognate antigen is unknown. The record originates from a study of shared clonotypes between healthy human individuals. The naive CD8 population came from CD45RO-negative cells selected for CCR7, without terminally differentiated effector memory CD45RA+ cells. General study results and limits: In a handful of donors, around 5% of naive CD4 clonotypes appeared in common. Larger estimated richness was generally seen in naive subsets than in memory subsets.

CDR1 is SGHTA, CDR2 FQGNSA, per germline. V shed 5 bases, J shed 0 bases, and the junction held 4 bases outside the gene matches. CDR3 size: 15 residues. The authors loaded 200 ng DNA, 25,000 to 30,000 T cell genomes, into sorted-subset replicate PCRs. Only in-frame clones appear in the TCRdb table, and some are missing; sequencing was by immunoSEQ multiplex PCR. The sample carries approximately 1.9 million clones, 93% recorded once. This chain connects TRBV7-2 to TRBJ2-7; the match to TRBD2 covers 10 bases. This clonotype was sampled from a man aged 18 to 29 in good health. Some clones in this sample may be carry-over from other donors' samples. Sequencing was carried out using naive CD8+ T cells from PBMCs. The CDR3 DNA is TGTGCCAGCAGCGTCCGGACTAGCGGCTCCTACGAGCAGTACTTC. It is translated as CASSVRTSGSYEQYF.